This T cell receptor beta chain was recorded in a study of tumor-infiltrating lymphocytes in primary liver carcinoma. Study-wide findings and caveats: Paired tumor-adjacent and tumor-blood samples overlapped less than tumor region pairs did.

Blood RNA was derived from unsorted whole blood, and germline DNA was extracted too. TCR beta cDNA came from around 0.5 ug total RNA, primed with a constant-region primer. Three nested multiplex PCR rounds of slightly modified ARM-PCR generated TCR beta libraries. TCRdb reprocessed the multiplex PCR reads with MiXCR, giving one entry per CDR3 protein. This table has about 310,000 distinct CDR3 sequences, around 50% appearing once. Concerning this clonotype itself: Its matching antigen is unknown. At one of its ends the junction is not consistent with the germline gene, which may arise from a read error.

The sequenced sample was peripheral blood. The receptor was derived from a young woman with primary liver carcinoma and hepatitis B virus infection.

The CDR3 bases are TGTGCCAGCTGCTTAGATTGGGGGAACACTGAAGCTTTCTTT. It translates to CASCLDWGNTEAFF. This chain links TRBV5-5 with TRBJ1-1; D gene uncertain. The germline gives CDR1 SGHKS, CDR2 YYEKEE (reference sequence). This CDR3 has 14 amino acids. The full variable domain, with the rest looked up from reference TRBV5-5 and TRBJ1-1, is DAGVTQSPTHLIKTRGQQVTLRCSPISGHKSVSWYQQVLGQGPQFIFQYYEKEERGRGNFPDRFSARQFPNYSSELNVNALLLGDSALYLCASCLDWGNTEAFFGQGTRLTVV.